This T cell receptor (beta chain) was captured by sequencing in a study of vaccination effects on CD4 cells after COVID-19. Study as a whole: Prior to sequencing, the ViraFEST assay stimulated PBMC with viral peptide pools, which expanded the antigen-specific CD4+ T cells. Study conclusions and caveats: The study, lacking early post-infection timepoints, had few convalescent patients.

CD4+ T cell isolation took place after nine to eleven days of culture. This clone was detected only a few times. Antigen unknown. TCRdb keeps only in-frame clones here, not all; method: immunoSEQ multiplex PCR. The sample carries 40,000 or so clones, 65% to 80% recorded once. The CDR3 extends over 13 amino acids. V dropped 7 bases and J dropped 5 bases, with 12 bases sitting between them. Germline values: CDR1 MNHNY, CDR2 SVGAGI (reference sequence). This receptor was obtained from a human donor who received a COVID-19 vaccine. This sample comprised CD4+ T cells from PBMCs cultured without peptide, obtained before COVID-19 vaccination. This chain connects TRBV6-6 to TRBJ1-5; D is perhaps TRBD1 (6 bases). CDR3 loop: CASTSQGYQPQHF. DNA of the CDR3: TGTGCCAGCACCTCACAGGGCTATCAGCCCCAGCATTTT.